This T cell receptor beta chain was documented in a study of T-cell reconstitution after alpha-beta-depleted transplantation in children. Study observations and caveats: Several patients had high TCRbeta diversity at day 60; it came from surviving recipient T cells and thymic progenitors. The origin of alpha-beta T cells about two months after transplant was reportedly several hundred expanded graft clones. T-cell numbers and diversity one year post-transplant derived largely from freshly generated T cells.

Unique molecular identifiers featured in how the TCRbeta library was prepared. TCRdb processed the PCR reads anew with MiXCR; each CDR3 protein has one entry. The table records some 180,000 distinct CDR3 sequences, under 8.5% of them present only once. Trimming took off 10 bases at V and 6 bases at J, with 15 bases between the two ends. The CDR3 length is 12 residues. Germline V CDR1 and CDR2: KGHSH, LQKENI. This clonotype occurred a few times. Its antigen is not identified. The sequencing here drew on PBMCs, taken before TCRalphabeta/CD19-depleted stem cell transplant. The chain recombines TRBV18 with TRBJ1-2, with a possible D match to TRBD1 (5 bases). The sequence was obtained from a boy aged 2 to 9 with acute lymphoblastic leukemia, due to receive a stem cell transplant. The CDR3 nucleotides are TGTGCCACTACCGGGACGGCGGATGGCTACACCTTC. This translates into CATTGTADGYTF. The variable domain in full, completed from reference TRBV18 and TRBJ1-2, reads NAGVMQNPRHLVRRRGQEARLRCSPMKGHSHVYWYRQLPEEGLKFMVYLQKENIIDESGMPKERFSAEFPKEGPSILRIQQVVRGDSAAYFCATTGTADGYTFGSGTRLTVV.